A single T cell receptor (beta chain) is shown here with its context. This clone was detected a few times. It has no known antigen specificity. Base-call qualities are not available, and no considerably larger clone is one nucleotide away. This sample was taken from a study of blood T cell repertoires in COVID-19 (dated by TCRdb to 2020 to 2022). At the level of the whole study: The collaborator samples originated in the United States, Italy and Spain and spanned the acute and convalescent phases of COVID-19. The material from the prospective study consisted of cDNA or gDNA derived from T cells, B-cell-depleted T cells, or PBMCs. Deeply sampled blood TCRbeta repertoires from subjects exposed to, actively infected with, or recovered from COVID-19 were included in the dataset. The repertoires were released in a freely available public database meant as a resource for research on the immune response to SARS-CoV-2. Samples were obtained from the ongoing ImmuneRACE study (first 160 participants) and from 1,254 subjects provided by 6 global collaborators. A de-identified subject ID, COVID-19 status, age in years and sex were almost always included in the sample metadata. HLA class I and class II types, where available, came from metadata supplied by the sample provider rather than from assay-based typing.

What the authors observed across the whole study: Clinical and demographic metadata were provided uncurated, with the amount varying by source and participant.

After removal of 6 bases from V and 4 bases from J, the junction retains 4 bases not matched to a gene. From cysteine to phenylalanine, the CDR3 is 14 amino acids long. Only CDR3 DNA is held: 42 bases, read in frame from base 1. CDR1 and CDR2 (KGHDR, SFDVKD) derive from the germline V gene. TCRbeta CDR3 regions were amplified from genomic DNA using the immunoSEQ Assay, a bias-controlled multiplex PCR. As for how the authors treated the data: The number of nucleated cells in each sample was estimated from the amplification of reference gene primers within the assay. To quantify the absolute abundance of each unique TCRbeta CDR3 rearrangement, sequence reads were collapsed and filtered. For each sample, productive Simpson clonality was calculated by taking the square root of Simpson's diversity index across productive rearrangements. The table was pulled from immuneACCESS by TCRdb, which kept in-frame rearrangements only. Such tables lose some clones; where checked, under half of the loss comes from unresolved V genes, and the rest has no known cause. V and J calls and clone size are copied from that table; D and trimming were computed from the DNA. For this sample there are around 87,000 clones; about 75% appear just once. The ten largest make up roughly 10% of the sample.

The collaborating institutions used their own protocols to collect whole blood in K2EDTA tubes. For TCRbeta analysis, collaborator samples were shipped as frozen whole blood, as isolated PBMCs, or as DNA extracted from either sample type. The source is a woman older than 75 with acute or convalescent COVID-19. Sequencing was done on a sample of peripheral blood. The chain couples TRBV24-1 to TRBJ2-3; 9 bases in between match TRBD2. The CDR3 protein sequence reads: CATSQGLAADTQYF. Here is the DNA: TGTGCCACCAGTCAGGGACTAGCCGCAGATACGCAGTATTTT.